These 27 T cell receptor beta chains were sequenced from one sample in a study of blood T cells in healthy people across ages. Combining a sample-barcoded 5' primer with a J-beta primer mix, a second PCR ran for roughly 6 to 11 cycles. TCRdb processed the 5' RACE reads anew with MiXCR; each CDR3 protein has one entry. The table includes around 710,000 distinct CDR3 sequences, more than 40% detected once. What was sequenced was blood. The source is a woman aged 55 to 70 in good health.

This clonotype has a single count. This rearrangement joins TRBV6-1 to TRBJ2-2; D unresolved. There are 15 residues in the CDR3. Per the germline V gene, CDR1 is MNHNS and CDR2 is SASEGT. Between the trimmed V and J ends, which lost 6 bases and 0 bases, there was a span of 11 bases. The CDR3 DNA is TGTGCCAGCAGATCCGAGACGACGAACACCGGGGAGCTGTTTTTT. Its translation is CASRSETTNTGELFF.

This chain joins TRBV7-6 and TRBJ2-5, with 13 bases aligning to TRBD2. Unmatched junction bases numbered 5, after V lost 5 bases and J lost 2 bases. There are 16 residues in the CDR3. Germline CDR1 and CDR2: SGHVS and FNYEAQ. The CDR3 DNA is TGTGCCAGCAGCCCCGGGACTAGCGGGGATCAAGAGACCCAGTACTTC. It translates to CASSPGTSGDQETQYF.

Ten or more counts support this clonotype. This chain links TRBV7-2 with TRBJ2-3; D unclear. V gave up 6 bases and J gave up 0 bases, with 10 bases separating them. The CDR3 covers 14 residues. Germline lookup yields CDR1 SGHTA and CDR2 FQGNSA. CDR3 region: CASRGGFSTDTQYF. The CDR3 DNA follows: TGTGCCAGCAGGGGCGGTTTTAGCACAGATACGCAGTATTTT.

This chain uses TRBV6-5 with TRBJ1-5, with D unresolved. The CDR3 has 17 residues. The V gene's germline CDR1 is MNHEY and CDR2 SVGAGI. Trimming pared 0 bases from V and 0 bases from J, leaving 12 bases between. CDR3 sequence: CASSYSRTRSSNQPQHF. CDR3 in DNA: TGTGCCAGCAGTTACTCACGGACGCGTTCTAGCAATCAGCCCCAGCATTTT.

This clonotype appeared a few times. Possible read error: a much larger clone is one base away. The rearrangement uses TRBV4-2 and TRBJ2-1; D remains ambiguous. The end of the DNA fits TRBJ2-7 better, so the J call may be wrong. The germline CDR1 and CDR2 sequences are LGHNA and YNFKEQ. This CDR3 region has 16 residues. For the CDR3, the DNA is TGTGCCAGCAGCCAAGGGGGTACGGGCCACTACAATGAGCAGTACTTC. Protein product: CASSQGGTGHYNEQYF.

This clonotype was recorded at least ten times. CDR3 DNA: TGTGCCAGCAGCCAAGGCCAGGGGCCCTACTATGGCTACACCTTC. This sequence encodes CASSQGQGPYYGYTF. This chain links TRBV14 with TRBJ1-2; tentative D call: TRBD1 (6 bases). Looked up from germline, CDR1 is SGHDN and CDR2 is FVKESK. Trimming shortened V by 1 base and J by 3 bases, and 12 bases separated the two germline ends. This CDR3 spans 15 amino acids.

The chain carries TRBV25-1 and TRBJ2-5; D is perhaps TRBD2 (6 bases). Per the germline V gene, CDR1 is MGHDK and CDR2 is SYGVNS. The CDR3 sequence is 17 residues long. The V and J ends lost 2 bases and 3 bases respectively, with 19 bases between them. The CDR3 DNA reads TGTGCCAGCAGTGAAAAAAGTTTCGGGACGGGGGAAGAGACCCAGTACTTC. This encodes CASSEKSFGTGEETQYF.

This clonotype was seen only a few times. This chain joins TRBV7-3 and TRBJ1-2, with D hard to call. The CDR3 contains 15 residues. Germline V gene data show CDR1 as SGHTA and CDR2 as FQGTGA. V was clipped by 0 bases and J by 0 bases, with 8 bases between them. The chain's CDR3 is CASSLTGDTNYGYTF. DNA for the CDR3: TGTGCCAGCAGCTTAACAGGAGACACTAACTATGGCTACACCTTC.

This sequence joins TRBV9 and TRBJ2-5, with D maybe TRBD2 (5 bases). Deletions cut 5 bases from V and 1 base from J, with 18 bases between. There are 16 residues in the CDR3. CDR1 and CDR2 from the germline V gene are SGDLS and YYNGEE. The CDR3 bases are TGTGCCAGCAGTACTGGGTCGGGGTCCCTCCAAGAGACCCAGTACTTC. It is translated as CASSTGSGSLQETQYF.

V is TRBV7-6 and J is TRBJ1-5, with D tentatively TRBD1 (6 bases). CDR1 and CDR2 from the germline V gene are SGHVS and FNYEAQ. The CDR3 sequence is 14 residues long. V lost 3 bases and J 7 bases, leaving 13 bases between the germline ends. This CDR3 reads CASSFMGADQPQHF. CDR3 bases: TGTGCCAGCAGCTTTATGGGGGCAGACCAGCCCCAGCATTTT. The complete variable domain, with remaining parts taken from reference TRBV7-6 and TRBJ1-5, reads GAGVSQSPRYKVTKRGQDVALRCDPISGHVSLYWYRQALGQGPEFLTYFNYEAQQDKSGLPNDRFSAERPEGSISTLTIQRTEQRDSAMYRCASSFMGADQPQHFGDGTRLSIL.

The CDR3 is CASSPGRTSGQETQYF. CDR3 coding DNA: TGTGCCAGCTCACCAGGACGGACTAGCGGACAAGAGACCCAGTACTTC. The rearrangement links TRBV18 to TRBJ2-5; 10 bases match TRBD2. CDR1 KGHSH and CDR2 LQKENI come from the germline V gene. Losses at the gene ends were 2 bases for V and 2 bases for J; bases not matched to a gene: 5. The CDR3 sequence is 16 residues long.

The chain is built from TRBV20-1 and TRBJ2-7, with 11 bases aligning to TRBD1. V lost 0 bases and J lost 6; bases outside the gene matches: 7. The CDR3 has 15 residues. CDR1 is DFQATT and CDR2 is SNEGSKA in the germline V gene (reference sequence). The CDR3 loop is CSARDDGQGAFEQYF. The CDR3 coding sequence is TGCAGTGCTAGAGACGATGGACAGGGGGCTTTCGAGCAGTACTTC.

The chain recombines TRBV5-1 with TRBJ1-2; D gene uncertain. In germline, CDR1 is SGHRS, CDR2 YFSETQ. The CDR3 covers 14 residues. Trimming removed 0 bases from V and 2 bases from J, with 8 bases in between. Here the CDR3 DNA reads TGCGCCAGCAGCTTGGATGGGGTGAACTATGGCTACACCTTC. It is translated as CASSLDGVNYGYTF.

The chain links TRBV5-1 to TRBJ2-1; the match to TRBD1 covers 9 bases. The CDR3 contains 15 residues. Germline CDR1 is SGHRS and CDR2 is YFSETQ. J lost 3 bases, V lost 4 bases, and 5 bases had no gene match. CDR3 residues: CASSDRDRVYNEQFF. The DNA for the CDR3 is TGCGCCAGCAGCGACCGGGACAGGGTCTACAATGAGCAGTTCTTC.

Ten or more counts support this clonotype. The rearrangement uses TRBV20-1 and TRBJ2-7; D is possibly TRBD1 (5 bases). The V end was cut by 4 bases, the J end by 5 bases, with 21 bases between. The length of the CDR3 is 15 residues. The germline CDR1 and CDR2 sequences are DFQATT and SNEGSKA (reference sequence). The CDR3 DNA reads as TGCAGTGCTATTTTTAGGGGCCGAAACCAGAACGAGCAGTACTTC. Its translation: CSAIFRGRNQNEQYF.

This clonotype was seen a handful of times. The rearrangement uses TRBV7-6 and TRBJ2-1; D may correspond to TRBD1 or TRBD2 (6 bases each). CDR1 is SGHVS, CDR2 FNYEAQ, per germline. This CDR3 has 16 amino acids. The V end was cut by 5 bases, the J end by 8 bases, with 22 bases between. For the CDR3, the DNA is TGTGCCAGCAGCCACGTATCCGGGGGCAGATCGGATGAGCAGTTCTTC. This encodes CASSHVSGGRSDEQFF.

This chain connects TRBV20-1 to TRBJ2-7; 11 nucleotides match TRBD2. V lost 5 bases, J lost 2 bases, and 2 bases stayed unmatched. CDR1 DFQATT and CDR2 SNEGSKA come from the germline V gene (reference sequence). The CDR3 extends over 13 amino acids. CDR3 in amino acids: CSAATSGAYEQYF. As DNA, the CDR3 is TGCAGTGCTGCGACTAGCGGGGCCTACGAGCAGTACTTC.

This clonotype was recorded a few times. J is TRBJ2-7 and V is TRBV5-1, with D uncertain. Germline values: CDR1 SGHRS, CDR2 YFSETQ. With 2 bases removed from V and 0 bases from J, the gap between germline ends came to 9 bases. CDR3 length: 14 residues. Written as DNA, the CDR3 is TGCGCCAGCAGCTTCCTTACGGGCTCCTACGAGCAGTACTTC. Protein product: CASSFLTGSYEQYF.

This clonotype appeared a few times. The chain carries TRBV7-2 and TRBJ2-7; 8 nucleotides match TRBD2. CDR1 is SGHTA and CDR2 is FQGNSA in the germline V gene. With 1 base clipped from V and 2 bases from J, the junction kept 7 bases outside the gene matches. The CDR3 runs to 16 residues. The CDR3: CASSLEAAGVTYEQYF. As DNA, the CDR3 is TGTGCCAGCAGCTTAGAAGCAGCGGGAGTGACCTACGAGCAGTACTTC.

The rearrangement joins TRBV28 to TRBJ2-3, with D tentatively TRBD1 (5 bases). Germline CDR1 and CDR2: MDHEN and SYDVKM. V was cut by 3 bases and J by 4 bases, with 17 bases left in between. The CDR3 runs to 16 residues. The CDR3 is CASSFRSGLGPDTQYF. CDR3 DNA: TGTGCCAGCAGTTTTCGTTCAGGGCTTGGACCAGATACGCAGTATTTT.

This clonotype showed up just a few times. In DNA, the CDR3 is TGTGCCAGCACCTACCCCTTGGGCGGGAGGCAGCCAGATACGCAGTATTTT. Protein sequence: CASTYPLGGRQPDTQYF. V and J are TRBV6-2 or TRBV6-3 and TRBJ2-3, with 8 nucleotides matching TRBD2. Germline CDR1 MNHEY, CDR2 SVGEGT. The CDR3 is made up of 17 amino acids. V shed 7 bases and J 4 bases; nucleotides not matched to a gene: 16.

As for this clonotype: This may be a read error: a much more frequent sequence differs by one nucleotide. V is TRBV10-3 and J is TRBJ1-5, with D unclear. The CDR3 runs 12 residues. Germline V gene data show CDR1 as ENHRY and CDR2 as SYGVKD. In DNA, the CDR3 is TGTGCCACCAGTGAGAGAAATCAGCCCCAGCATTTT. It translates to CATSERNQPQHF.

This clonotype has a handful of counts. The CDR3 DNA follows: TGTGCCAGCAGCCCGACTAGTCTTCCCTACGAGCAGTACTTC. Its protein product is CASSPTSLPYEQYF. The chain uses TRBV13 and TRBJ2-7; maybe TRBD2 (6 bases). The CDR3 sequence is 14 residues long. Trimming cost V 5 bases and J 2 bases, with 13 bases left between them. From germline, CDR1 is PRHDT and CDR2 FYEKMQ (reference sequence).

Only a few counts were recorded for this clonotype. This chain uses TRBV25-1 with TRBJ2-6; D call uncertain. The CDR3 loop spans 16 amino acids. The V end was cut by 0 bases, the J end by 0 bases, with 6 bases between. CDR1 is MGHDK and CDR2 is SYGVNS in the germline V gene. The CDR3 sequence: CASSEYVPSGANVLTF. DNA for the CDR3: TGTGCCAGCAGTGAATATGTACCCTCTGGGGCCAACGTCCTGACTTTC.

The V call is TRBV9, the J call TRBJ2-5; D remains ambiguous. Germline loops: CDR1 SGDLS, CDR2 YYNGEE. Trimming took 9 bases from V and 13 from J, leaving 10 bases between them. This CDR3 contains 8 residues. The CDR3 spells CATPSRYF. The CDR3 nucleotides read TGTGCCACGCCGAGCAGGTACTTC. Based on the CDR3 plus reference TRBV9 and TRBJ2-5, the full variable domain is DSGVTQTPKHLITATGQRVTLRCSPRSGDLSVYWYQQSLDQGLQFLIQYYNGEERAKGNILERFSAQQFPDLHSELNLSSLELGDSALYFCATPSRYFGPGTRLLVL.

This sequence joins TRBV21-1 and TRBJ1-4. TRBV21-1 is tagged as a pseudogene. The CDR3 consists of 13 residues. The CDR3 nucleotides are TGTGCCAGCAACCTGGGGAAGACGGGAAAACTGTTTTTT. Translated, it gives CASNLGKTGKLFF.

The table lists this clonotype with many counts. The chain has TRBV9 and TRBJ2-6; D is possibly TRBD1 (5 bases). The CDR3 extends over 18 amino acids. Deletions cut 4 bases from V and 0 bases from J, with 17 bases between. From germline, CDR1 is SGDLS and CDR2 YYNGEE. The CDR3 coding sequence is TGTGCCAGCAGCCGCAGTGTAACGGACACCTCTGGGGCCAACGTCCTGACTTTC. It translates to CASSRSVTDTSGANVLTF.